A selection of T cell receptor beta chains follows, all from one sample in a study of blood T cell repertoires in COVID-19. Generated by immunoSEQ multiplex PCR, the TCRdb table keeps only in-frame clones and is missing some. Here the sample spans about 250,000 clones, 84% being singletons. The sequenced material came from PBMCs or T cells enriched from blood (not recorded which). Every receptor here comes from a man aged 45-65 years who had recovered from COVID-19. CDR3s include the opening cysteine and the closing phenylalanine or tryptophan. Fields, in order: clone size, V gene, D gene, J gene, CDR3 protein, CDR3 DNA. A D gene is named only where the DNA matches it firmly. Some rows have no size entry. The others give once, few or many, or a class for an expanded clone.

>-|TRBV28|TRBD1|TRBJ2-7
CASRQGGTGGSYEQYF
TGTGCCAGCAGACAAGGAGGGACAGGGGGGTCCTACGAGCAGTACTTC
>-|TRBV29-1|-|TRBJ2-1
CSVERSKNEQFF
TGCAGCGTTGAGCGGTCAAAGAATGAGCAGTTCTTC
>once|TRBV21-1|-|TRBJ1-2
CASSKLRGDRDGHDYGYTF
TGTGCCAGCAGCAAACTTCGGGGCGACAGGGATGGGCATGACTATGGCTACACCTTC
>many|TRBV2|-|TRBJ1-6
CASRRGYGNSPLHF
TGTGCCAGCAGAAGGGGTTACGGTAATTCACCCCTCCACTTT
>-|TRBV6-5|TRBD2|TRBJ2-5
CASRPGLVRETQYF
TGTGCCAGCAGACCCGGACTAGTAAGGGAGACCCAGTACTTC
>-|TRBV5-1|-|TRBJ2-7
CASSLTASTSREQYF
TGCGCCAGCAGCTTAACAGCTTCCACGTCTCGTGAGCAGTACTTC
>-|TRBV6-1|-|TRBJ1-2
CASSEAGSLGYGYTF
TGTGCCAGCAGTGAAGCAGGCAGCCTAGGATATGGCTACACCTTC
>-|TRBV19|-|TRBJ2-7
CASSSPAYEQYF
TGTGCCAGTAGTTCACCAGCCTACGAGCAGTACTTC
>-|TRBV6-2/TRBV6-3|TRBD1|TRBJ1-5
CASSPRGAGSNQPQHF
TGTGCCAGCAGTCCCAGGGGGGCGGGGAGCAATCAGCCCCAGCATTTT
>-|TRBV7-3|-|TRBJ2-3
CASSLGLTDTQYF
TGTGCCAGCAGCTTGGGACTCACAGATACGCAGTATTTT